This section outlines one T cell receptor (beta chain) sequence together with its context. Enrolment of Seattle patients took place during active infection, and they were followed longitudinally. This table comes from immunoSEQ multiplex PCR, and its TCRdb copy is limited to in-frame clones, with some not included. The sample yields a few hundred thousand clones, about 91% seen once. These data originate in a study of blood T cell repertoires in COVID-19. For the study at large: Samples of COVID-19 (acute and convalescent) were obtained from the United States, Italy and Spain. Sample material is recorded as cDNA or gDNA derived from T cells, B-cell-depleted T cells, or PBMCs.

Germline V gene lookup returns CDR1 MNHEY and CDR2 SMNVEV (reference sequence). V was pared by 2 bases and J by 13 bases, with 9 bases between. This CDR3 is 11 amino acids long. Material: peripheral blood. The rearrangement joins TRBV27 to TRBJ2-1, with D maybe TRBD2 (5 bases). This clonotype was sampled from a young adult with COVID-19, enrolled during active disease. CDR3 coding DNA: TGTGCCAGCAGTTTAGGGCTAGCTCAGTTCTTC. It encodes CASSLGLAQFF.